This entry features one TCR beta chain sequence. This clonotype has just a few counts. This receptor's antigen is unknown. No clone much larger than this one lies a single base away; base qualities are absent. The sample belongs to a study of T cell repertoires in cytomegalovirus infection (dated by TCRdb to between 2019 and 2020). Concerning the study at large: Because public TCR beta signatures pointed to carriage of CMV infection together with the matching HLA type, the HLA type of each donor mattered for the analysis. Overall study outcomes, separate from this receptor: The ex vivo response was dominated by HLA-C-restricted CMV-specific TCR beta clonotypes, and the single most frequent clonotype in two of eight donors was supplied by these HLA-C-restricted clonotypes. In both this cohort and an independent roughly 330-donor cohort, the cumulative frequency of public TCR beta family members distinguished carriers of CMV infection plus the relevant HLA type.

The cysteine opens and the phenylalanine closes a CDR3 of 16 amino acids. The read is trimmed to its CDR3 DNA, 48 bases read in frame from base 1. Trimming leaves V shorter by 4 bases and J shorter by 6 bases, with the junction holding 14 bases beyond the gene matches. Taken from the germline V gene, the CDR1 and CDR2 loops are SGHRS and YFSETQ. TCRdb names Illumina HiSeq 1500 as the instrument used. TCRdb handled the public reads itself, with Q25 trimming in fastp and clone calling in MiXCR, and kept productive beta chains. Here each entry gathers all rows of one CDR3 protein and keeps the most common genes and DNA. The sample table contains approximately 550,000 distinct CDR3 sequences; only one count was recorded for 16% of them. Roughly a quarter of the sample is taken by the ten largest.

This sequence was found in a human donor in good health (CMV status not recorded). Some clones in this sample may be carry-over from other donors' samples. Sequencing was performed on CD8+ T cells from PBMCs. The rearrangement joined TRBV5-1 to TRBJ1-2; 8 central nucleotides agree with TRBD1. This receptor has the CDR3 CASSLRTGSNKDGYTF. The DNA sequence is TGCGCCAGCAGCCTAAGGACAGGGTCGAATAAGGATGGCTACACCTTC.